This T cell receptor beta chain was sequenced in a study of CD8 T cells in ankylosing spondylitis. Study results and caveats: A TCR beta motif made of eight highly homologous variants seemed typical of ankylosing spondylitis blood. Past studies reported some motif variants in reactive arthritis synovial fluid and blood.

In the case of this clonotype: Its antigen remains unknown.

Each TCR beta library was made by quantitative 5'-RACE that incorporated molecular barcodes. TCRdb re-called the 5' RACE reads with MiXCR, one entry per CDR3 protein. This table has 350,000 to 450,000 distinct CDR3 sequences, around 26% appearing once. The germline V and J ends were trimmed by 5 bases and 2 bases, with 9 bases remaining between them. The CDR3 consists of 12 residues. From germline, CDR1 is DFQATT and CDR2 SNEGSKA (reference sequence). Sequencing was performed on blood, either unsorted or a sorted T cell fraction (not recorded which). The J gene is TRBJ2-5, the V gene TRBV20-1; D is uncertain. The sequence was obtained from a male donor with ankylosing spondylitis. CDR3 coding DNA: TGCAGTGCTCCTCAGGATCAAGAGACCCAGTACTTC. The encoded protein is CSAPQDQETQYF.